Shown below are 5 T cell receptor beta chains from a single sample sequenced in a study of blood T cell repertoires in COVID-19. The method was immunoSEQ multiplex PCR; TCRdb's version includes in-frame clones alone and lacks a portion of them. The sample records more than 65,000 clones, 65% to 85% being singletons. The specimen was peripheral blood. Source of these receptors: a man aged 50 to 59 with active COVID-19.

A single count supports this clone. This rearrangement joins TRBV9 to TRBJ1-2, with TRBD1 matching 8 bases. The CDR3 length is 16 residues. V gave up 5 bases and J gave up 4 bases; unmatched junction bases: 13. The germline CDR1 and CDR2 sequences are SGDLS and YYNGEE. CDR3 residues: CASSLTLTGDPYGYTF. The CDR3 DNA reads as TGTGCCAGCAGTCTTACCTTGACAGGGGATCCCTATGGCTACACCTTC.

The chain employs TRBV4-1 and TRBJ2-1, with D hard to call. V lost 2 bases and J 5 bases, leaving 10 bases between the germline ends. Germline V gene lookup returns CDR1 MGHRA and CDR2 YSYEKL. The CDR3 consists of 14 residues. The CDR3 spells CASSQLRENNEQFF. CDR3 in DNA: TGCGCCAGCAGCCAATTACGAGAGAACAATGAGCAGTTCTTC.

The rearrangement links TRBV7-8 to TRBJ2-4; 8 bases are a match to TRBD2. Germline trimming cut 3 bases from V and 0 bases from J; bases unmatched to any gene: 16. The CDR3 spans 20 residues. Germline-derived CDR1 and CDR2 are SGHVS and FQNEAQ. The CDR3 loop is CASSFGWASGSSIAKNIQYF. CDR3 coding DNA: TGTGCCAGCAGCTTTGGATGGGCTAGCGGGTCTTCCATAGCCAAAAACATTCAGTACTTC.

CDR3 nucleotide sequence: TGTGCCAGCACCTCTAGGGGGGGTGGGAGCTATGGCTACACCTTC. This codes for CASTSRGGGSYGYTF. This chain links TRBV25-1 with TRBJ1-2; possibly TRBD1 for D (6 bases). The CDR3 totals 15 residues. Trimming stripped 7 bases from V and 4 bases from J, with 19 bases between. Germline values: CDR1 MGHDK, CDR2 SYGVNS.

Only a few counts were recorded for this clone. The genes are TRBV5-1 and TRBJ2-7; 12 positions agree with TRBD2. Unmatched junction bases numbered 18, after V lost 0 bases and J lost 11 bases. This CDR3 spans 18 amino acids. The germline CDR1 and CDR2 sequences are SGHRS and YFSETQ. CDR3 in amino acids: CASSLGHLVGPRLAGEYF. As DNA, the CDR3 is TGCGCCAGCAGCTTGGGCCACCTCGTGGGACCTCGACTAGCGGGGGAGTACTTC.